A selection of T cell receptor beta chains follows, all from one sample in a study of T cell responses to AZD1222 COVID-19 vaccine. Sequencing was performed with immunoSEQ multiplex PCR; in TCRdb, only in-frame clones are kept and a portion is missing. Altogether more than 150,000 clones are present, 92% being singletons, with the ten largest covering around 1.9%. The source was peripheral blood, collected 28 days after the second AZD1222 dose. Receptors originate from an adult who received the AZD1222 COVID-19 vaccine. Both conserved end residues are part of each CDR3. A D gene is named only where the DNA matches it firmly. The listing skips clone size in some rows; elsewhere it reads once, few, many or a size class.

-	-	TRBJ1-4	TRBV20-1	TGCAGTGGACAGCCTAATGAAAAACTGTTTTTT	CSGQPNEKLFF
-	TRBD1	TRBJ1-3	TRBV27	TGTGCCAGCAGTGTAGACAGGGGAGGAAACACCATATATTTT	CASSVDRGGNTIYF
-	-	TRBJ1-2	TRBV9	TGTGCCAGCAGCGTAGATCCGGGCGTGGAGATAGGCTATGGCTACACCTTC	CASSVDPGVEIGYGYTF
few	TRBD1	TRBJ2-7	TRBV9	TGTGCCAGCAGCGTGACCCCCTCAGGGGGTGAGCAGTACTTC	CASSVTPSGGEQYF
-	-	TRBJ1-1	TRBV30	TGTGCCTGGAGTGTGGGGCGTCGAGCTTTCTTT	CAWSVGRRAFF
-	TRBD1	TRBJ1-6	TRBV24-1	TGTGCCACCAGATCCGGACAGGGGGATTTATGTAATTCACCCCTCCACTTT	CATRSGQGDLCNSPLHF
-	TRBD1	TRBJ2-7	TRBV7-9	TGTGCCAGCAGCTCTACAGGGGAATACGAGCAGTACTTC	CASSSTGEYEQYF
-	-	TRBJ2-3	TRBV13	TGTGCCAGCAGCATCCGGAGCGTTACAGATACGCAGTATTTT	CASSIRSVTDTQYF
-	-	TRBJ1-6	TRBV28	TGTGCCAGCAGGCCGCACAGCTCCTATAATTCACCCCTCCACTTT	CASRPHSSYNSPLHF
once	-	TRBJ1-5	TRBV9	TGTGCCAGCAGCGTAGGCAGCAATCAGCCCCAGCATTTT	CASSVGSNQPQHF
-	-	TRBJ2-7	TRBV27	TGTGCCAGCAGTCTCCGGGACGTCTACGAGCAGTACTTC	CASSLRDVYEQYF
-	-	TRBJ2-3	TRBV29-1	TGCAGCGTTGAAGATTCGGCCCCAGATACGCAGTATTTT	CSVEDSAPDTQYF
-	TRBD2	TRBJ2-3	TRBV29-1	TGCAGCGTTCTAGCGGGGGGGAGCACAGATACGCAGTATTTT	CSVLAGGSTDTQYF
-	TRBD2	TRBJ2-7	TRBV5-4	TGTGCCAGCAGCTTAATAAGCGGGGGGACCTACGAGCAGTACTTC	CASSLISGGTYEQYF
-	-	TRBJ2-4	TRBV4-2	TGTGCCAGCAGCCAAGATGGGCTAGCAGCTATAGCCAAAAACATTCAGTACTTC	CASSQDGLAAIAKNIQYF
once	-	TRBJ2-3	TRBV5-5	TGTGCCAGCACCCGAGGCTCGGAGTACAGGGGCACAGATACGCAGTATTTT	CASTRGSEYRGTDTQYF
-	-	TRBJ1-1	TRBV14	TGTGCCAGCAGCCCAGAACTCGACACTGAAGCTTTCTTT	CASSPELDTEAFF
-	-	TRBJ1-5	TRBV7-2	TGTGCCAGCAGCCCAGAGGGGGTAGGTAACAATCAGCCCCAGCATTTT	CASSPEGVGNNQPQHF
-	TRBD2	TRBJ2-7	TRBV6-5	TGTGCCAGCACCCCGGTAGCGGGAGGCCAGGGGTTCAAGTACTTC	CASTPVAGGQGFKYF
-	-	TRBJ1-4	TRBV28	TGTGCCAGCAGTTCCCTTTTCGGAATTGGTCAAAAACTGTTTTTT	CASSSLFGIGQKLFF
-	TRBD1	TRBJ2-7	TRBV14	TGTGCCAGCAACCGGGACAGGGGGTTGGAGCAGTACTTC	CASNRDRGLEQYF
-	TRBD1	TRBJ2-3	TRBV19	TGTGCCAGTACCCCAGATCTGGGACAGGGCATATCCGCGCAGTATTTT	CASTPDLGQGISAQYF
-	TRBD2	TRBJ2-7	TRBV3-1/TRBV3-2	TGTGCCAGCAGCCAGAGGGCTTTAGCGGGGCGCGAGCAGTACTTC	CASSQRALAGREQYF
-	TRBD1	TRBJ2-5	TRBV4-3	TGCGCCAGCAGCCAAGATACAAGTCCAGGGGGCAGAGAGACCCAGTACTTC	CASSQDTSPGGRETQYF
-	-	TRBJ2-5	TRBV7-6	TGTGCCAGCAGCTTAGCGGGGGGGCCTTTCCAGACCCAGTACTTC	CASSLAGGPFQTQYF
-	TRBD1	TRBJ1-5	TRBV6-6	TGTGCCAGCAGCTCGGGACAGGGTTATAGCAATCAGCCCCAGCATTTT	CASSSGQGYSNQPQHF
-	TRBD2	TRBJ2-7	TRBV10-2	TGCGCCAGCAGCGGACTAGCCACCTACGAGCAGTACTTC	CASSGLATYEQYF
-	-	TRBJ1-1	TRBV2	TGTGCCAGCAGCATAGTTGAAGCTTTCTTT	CASSIVEAFF
-	-	TRBJ1-2	TRBV11-2	TGTGCCAGCAGCTTGGGGATGGACTATGGCTACACCTTC	CASSLGMDYGYTF
-	-	TRBJ1-1	TRBV2	TGTGCGATCACAACCAGGTGGAACACTGAAGCTTTCTTT	CAITTRWNTEAFF
-	-	TRBJ1-1	TRBV6-5	TGTGCCAGCAGTTACGGGGGTGAAGCTTTCTTT	CASSYGGEAFF
-	TRBD2	TRBJ2-1	TRBV9	TGTGCCAGCAGCGTATATGATACTAGCGGGAGCTATGAGCAGTTCTTC	CASSVYDTSGSYEQFF
-	-	TRBJ1-2	TRBV5-6	TGTGCCAGCAGCTCGTACAGGCCGACCTATGGCTACACCTTC	CASSSYRPTYGYTF
once	-	TRBJ2-1	TRBV5-1	TGCGCCAGCAGCTTGGTCCCGGGAGTAACCTACAATGAGCAGTTCTTC	CASSLVPGVTYNEQFF
-	TRBD1	TRBJ2-7	TRBV5-1	TGCGCCAGCAGCCAGGGGGGGACAGGGCCGTACGAGCAGTACTTC	CASSQGGTGPYEQYF
-	-	TRBJ1-5	TRBV6-2/TRBV6-3	TGTGCCAGCAGTTACGATGATGGGGCGGCAGGTCAGCCCCAGCATTTT	CASSYDDGAAGQPQHF
-	TRBD2	TRBJ2-2	TRBV7-9	TGTGCCAGCAGCTTAGGCGGGAGAGGGGAGCTGTTTTTT	CASSLGGRGELFF
-	TRBD2	TRBJ2-1	TRBV25-1	TGTGCCAGCAGTGAACCTTCCGCGGGAGCCTACAATGAGCAGTTCTTC	CASSEPSAGAYNEQFF
-	-	TRBJ1-5	TRBV12-1	TGTGCCAGCAGCCTAACAGGGAGGACGCAGCCCCAGCATTTT	CASSLTGRTQPQHF
-	-	TRBJ1-2	TRBV4-1	TGCGCCAGCAGCCAAGTGGGATTGACCAGTTATGGCTACACCTTC	CASSQVGLTSYGYTF
-	TRBD1	TRBJ2-6	TRBV19	TGTGCCAGCCGGGACAGGCTACGCTCTGGGGCCAACGTCCTGACTTTC	CASRDRLRSGANVLTF
-	-	TRBJ2-1	TRBV7-8	TGTGCCAGCAGCCCTCCCGGGCTGGTGTTATCGCAGCAGTTCTTC	CASSPPGLVLSQQFF
-	-	TRBJ1-2	TRBV7-8	TGTGCCAGCAGCTTATCTGGGGTCTATGGCTACACCTTC	CASSLSGVYGYTF
-	TRBD1	TRBJ2-7	TRBV6-5	TGTGCCAGCAAGGGACAGCACTACGAGCAGTACTTC	CASKGQHYEQYF
-	-	TRBJ1-2	TRBV5-5	TGTGCCAGCAGCTTTGGGTTTGGCTACACCTTC	CASSFGFGYTF
once	-	TRBJ1-5	TRBV30	TGTGCCTGGAGATCCTCAGATGATCAGCCCCAGCATTTT	CAWRSSDDQPQHF
-	TRBD1	TRBJ1-2	TRBV15	TGTGCCACCAGCAGAGATTATCCGGGACAGGGGATGAGGTATGGCTACACCTTC	CATSRDYPGQGMRYGYTF
once	-	TRBJ1-1	TRBV4-3	TGCGCCAGCAGCCAAGGGACAGCTATGAACACTGAAGCTTTCTTT	CASSQGTAMNTEAFF
-	TRBD1	TRBJ2-7	TRBV5-1	TGCGCCAGCAGCGCCGGACAGGGTCCCTACGAGCAGTACTTC	CASSAGQGPYEQYF